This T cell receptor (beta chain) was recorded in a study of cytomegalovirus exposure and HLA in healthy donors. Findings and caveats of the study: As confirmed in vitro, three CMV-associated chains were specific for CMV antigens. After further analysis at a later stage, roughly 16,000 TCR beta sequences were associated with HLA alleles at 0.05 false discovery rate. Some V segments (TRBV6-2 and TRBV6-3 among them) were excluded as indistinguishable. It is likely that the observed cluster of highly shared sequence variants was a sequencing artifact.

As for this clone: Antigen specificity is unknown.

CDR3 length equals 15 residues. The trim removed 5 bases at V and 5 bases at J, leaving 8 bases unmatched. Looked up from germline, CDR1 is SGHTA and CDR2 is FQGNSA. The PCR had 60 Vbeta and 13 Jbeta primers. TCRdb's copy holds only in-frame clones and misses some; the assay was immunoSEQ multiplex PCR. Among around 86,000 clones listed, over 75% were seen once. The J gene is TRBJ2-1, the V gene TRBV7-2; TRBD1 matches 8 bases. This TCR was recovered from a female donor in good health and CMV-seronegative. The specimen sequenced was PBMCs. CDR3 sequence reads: CASSQWTGMDNEQFF. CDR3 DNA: TGTGCCAGCAGCCAATGGACAGGGATGGACAATGAGCAGTTCTTC.